This T cell receptor beta chain was retrieved from a study of blood T cell repertoires in COVID-19. This clone came up a few times. The J segment lost 7 bases and the V segment lost 5 bases, leaving 12 bases of the junction unmatched. Germline V lookup: CDR1 MDHEN, CDR2 SYDVKM. This CDR3 is built from 15 residues. Only in-frame clones appear in the TCRdb table, and some are missing; sequencing was by immunoSEQ multiplex PCR. The sample carries 150,000 to 200,000 clones, around 83% recorded once. The rearrangement links TRBV28 to TRBJ1-2; 8 bases are a match to TRBD1. Sequenced material: peripheral blood. The clonotype comes from a woman aged 40 to 50 with acute or convalescent COVID-19. Here the CDR3 reads CASSPGQGVSGGYTF. As DNA, the CDR3 is TGTGCCAGCAGTCCAGGACAGGGAGTTTCGGGTGGCTACACCTTC.